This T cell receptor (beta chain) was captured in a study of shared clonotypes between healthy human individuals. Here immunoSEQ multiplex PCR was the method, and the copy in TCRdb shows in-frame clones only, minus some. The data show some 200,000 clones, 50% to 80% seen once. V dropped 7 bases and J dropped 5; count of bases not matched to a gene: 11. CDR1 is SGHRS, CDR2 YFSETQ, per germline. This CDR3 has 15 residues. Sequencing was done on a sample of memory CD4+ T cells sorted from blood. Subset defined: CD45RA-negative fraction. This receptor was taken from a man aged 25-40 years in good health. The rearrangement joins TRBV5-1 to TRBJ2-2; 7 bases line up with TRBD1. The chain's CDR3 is CASRAQPTGTGELFF. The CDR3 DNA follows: TGCGCCAGCCGCGCCCAGCCGACAGGGACCGGGGAGCTGTTTTTT.